This T cell receptor beta chain comes out of a study of blood T cell repertoires in COVID-19. About the study: Italy, Spain and the United States were the sources of the convalescent and acute COVID-19 samples.

Only in-frame clones appear in the TCRdb table, and some are missing; sequencing was by immunoSEQ multiplex PCR. In the table there are approximately 240,000 clones, roughly 81% of which are singletons. This CDR3 comprises 17 residues. Germline lookup yields CDR1 GTSNPN and CDR2 SVGIG (reference sequence). Trimming cost V 0 bases and J 0 bases, with 17 bases left between them. This sequence was found in a man in his fifties who had recovered from COVID-19. Input material: peripheral blood. The V gene is TRBV30, the J gene TRBJ1-2; D may be TRBD1 (6 bases). The CDR3 region is CAWSVYRQGQANYGYTF. In DNA form, the CDR3 reads TGTGCCTGGAGTGTATACAGGCAGGGACAAGCTAACTATGGCTACACCTTC.